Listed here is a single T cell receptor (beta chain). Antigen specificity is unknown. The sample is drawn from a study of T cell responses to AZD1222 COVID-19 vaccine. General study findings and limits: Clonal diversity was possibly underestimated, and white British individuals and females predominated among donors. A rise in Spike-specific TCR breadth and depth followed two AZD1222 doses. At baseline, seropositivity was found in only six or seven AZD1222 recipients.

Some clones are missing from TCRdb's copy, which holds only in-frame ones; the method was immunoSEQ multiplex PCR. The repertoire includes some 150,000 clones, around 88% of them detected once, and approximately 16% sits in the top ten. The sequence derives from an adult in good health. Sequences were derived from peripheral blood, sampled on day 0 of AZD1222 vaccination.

CDR3 sequence (DNA): TGTGCCAGCAGTTTGGGGACAGGGGGGCAAGCTTTCTTT. Translation gives CASSLGTGGQAFF. The chain uses TRBV12-3 or TRBV12-4 and TRBJ1-1; TRBD1 aligns across 11 bases. This CDR3 region has 13 residues. Losses at the gene ends were 3 bases for V and 9 bases for J; bases not matched to a gene: 3.